Listed below are T cell receptor beta chains from one sample, sequenced in a study of blood T cells in healthy people across ages. TCRdb re-called the 5' RACE reads with MiXCR, one entry per CDR3 protein. Among over 700,000 distinct CDR3 sequences listed, roughly 50% were seen once. The sequenced sample consisted of blood. Receptors were obtained from a man older than 75 in good health. Both conserved end residues are part of each CDR3. A D gene is named only where the DNA matches it firmly. Where a row states a size, it is once, few, many or the class of an expanded clone; other rows omit it.

TRBJ2-2,TRBD1,TRBV2,NA,CASGGQAGTGELFF,TGTGCCAGCGGAGGACAGGCAGGCACCGGGGAGCTGTTTTTT
TRBJ2-5,TRBD2,TRBV5-1,NA,CASSLWTGTSGRASQETQYF,TGCGCCAGCAGCTTGTGGACCGGGACTAGCGGGAGGGCAAGCCAAGAGACCCAGTACTTC
TRBJ2-5,TRBD1,TRBV2,few,CASRATGVETQYF,TGTGCCAGCAGAGCGACAGGGGTAGAGACCCAGTACTTC
TRBJ2-3,TRBD2,TRBV7-9,NA,CASSLLAGAIDTQYF,TGTGCCAGCAGCTTACTAGCGGGAGCGATAGATACGCAGTATTTT
TRBJ2-1,NA,TRBV9,NA,CASSPEGRSGNEQFF,TGTGCCAGCAGCCCCGAGGGGCGCAGTGGTAATGAGCAGTTCTTC
TRBJ2-6,NA,TRBV5-1,NA,CASSHRPEISGANVLTF,TGCGCCAGCAGCCATAGGCCCGAGATCTCTGGGGCCAACGTCCTGACTTTC
TRBJ2-6,NA,TRBV20-1,few,CSARERGGSGANVLTF,TGCAGTGCTAGAGAAAGGGGGGGGTCTGGGGCCAACGTCCTGACTTTC
TRBJ2-7,TRBD2,TRBV11-2,NA,CASSTRGTSKPDNEQYF,TGTGCCAGCAGCACAAGGGGGACTAGCAAACCAGACAATGAGCAGTACTTC
TRBJ2-1,NA,TRBV7-8,NA,CASSSRVEQFF,TGTGCCAGCTCCTCGCGGGTTGAGCAGTTCTTC
TRBJ2-5,NA,TRBV5-1,NA,CASSLAGQNQETQYF,TGCGCCAGCAGCTTGGCCGGACAGAACCAAGAGACTCAGTACTTC
TRBJ2-7,TRBD2,TRBV18,NA,CASSPRGLDGFEQYF,TGTGCCAGCTCACCCCGGGGACTAGACGGCTTCGAGCAGTACTTC
TRBJ2-5,TRBD2,TRBV6-1,NA,CASRERGGQETQYF,TGTGCCAGCCGCGAACGGGGGGGCCAAGAGACCCAGTACTTC
TRBJ2-7,TRBD2,TRBV5-1,NA,CASSLAGVVYEQYF,TGCGCCAGCTCTTTAGCGGGAGTGGTGTACGAGCAGTACTTC
TRBJ2-7,TRBD1,TRBV27,NA,CASSPTGAQGYEQYF,TGTGCCAGCAGTCCGACAGGGGCGCAGGGCTACGAGCAGTACTTC
TRBJ2-5,TRBD2,TRBV12-3/TRBV12-4,NA,CASSYILAGDRETQYF,TGTGCCAGCAGTTACATCCTAGCGGGAGATCGAGAGACCCAGTACTTC
TRBJ1-5,NA,TRBV7-2,few,CASSLAGGGYQPQHF,TGTGCCAGCAGCTTAGCGGGGGGGGGCTATCAGCCCCAGCATTTT
TRBJ2-1,TRBD2,TRBV5-1,NA,CASSPQGLAEGGVQFF,TGCGCCAGCAGCCCCCAGGGACTAGCGGAGGGGGGTGTGCAGTTCTTC
TRBJ2-5,TRBD2,TRBV12-3/TRBV12-4,few,CASSSGASGTQETQYF,TGTGCCAGCAGTTCCGGGGCTAGCGGAACCCAAGAGACCCAGTACTTC
TRBJ2-1,NA,TRBV7-2,NA,CASSPPGGRNEQFF,TGTGCCAGCAGCCCTCCGGGTGGGCGCAATGAGCAGTTCTTC